Listed below are T cell receptor beta chains from one sample, sequenced in a study of cytomegalovirus exposure and HLA in healthy donors. The assay was immunoSEQ multiplex PCR, and TCRdb's table has in-frame clones only and misses some. The data hold about 190,000 clones, with roughly 13% observed a single time. The sample taken for sequencing was PBMCs. Every receptor here comes from a man in his fifties in good health and CMV-seropositive. Each CDR3 is given with its conserved first and last residue. Fields, in order: clone size, V gene, J gene, D gene, CDR3 DNA, CDR3 protein. D genes are given only for firm matches. The size of a clone is reported for some rows only, either as once, few or many, or as a class for expanded clones.

-	TRBV7-9	TRBJ1-1	TRBD1	TGTGCCAGCAGTTTGAGCAGGGGGACTGAAGCTTTCTTT	CASSLSRGTEAFF
-	TRBV9	TRBJ2-3	TRBD2	TGTGCCAGCAGCGTAGAGGCGGGGGGAGAGGATACGCAGTATTTT	CASSVEAGGEDTQYF
-	TRBV19	TRBJ2-2	-	TGTGCCAGTACCCGAAGGGGGGGGTTTAACACCGGGGAGCTGTTTTTT	CASTRRGGFNTGELFF
-	TRBV23-1	TRBJ2-1	-	TGCGCCAGCAGTCAGAGTAGCCGGCCTTCCTACAATGAGCAGTTCTTC	CASSQSSRPSYNEQFF
-	TRBV28	TRBJ1-5	-	TGTGCCAGCACCCTAGGGCAGGGGAAACAGCCCCAGCATTTT	CASTLGQGKQPQHF
few	TRBV2	TRBJ1-1	-	TGTGCCGGGCGGGGCAGCTTACACATGAACACTGAAGCTTTCTTT	CAGRGSLHMNTEAFF
-	TRBV6-1	TRBJ2-7	TRBD1	TGTGCCAGCAGTCGACAGGGCGCCTCCGAGCAGTACTTC	CASSRQGASEQYF
-	TRBV29-1	TRBJ2-3	-	TGCAGCGTTACGATAGAGGCAGATACGCAGTATTTT	CSVTIEADTQYF
few	TRBV6-1	TRBJ2-2	TRBD1	TGTGCCAGCAGTGACGGGACAGGGATAGGGGAGCTGTTTTTT	CASSDGTGIGELFF
-	TRBV6-1	TRBJ2-7	-	TGTGCCAGCAGTGAGGGCGGAGGCGGCCCTCCGCAGTACTTC	CASSEGGGGPPQYF
-	TRBV28	TRBJ1-2	-	TGTGCCAGCAGTCCCCCCCGCTCGGAGGTCTATGGCTACACCTTC	CASSPPRSEVYGYTF
few	TRBV5-1	TRBJ2-3	-	TGCGCCAGCAGCTTGGCAGAGGCTTACACAGATACGCAGTATTTT	CASSLAEAYTDTQYF
few	TRBV30	TRBJ2-5	TRBD2	TGTGCCTGGAGTCCCCGACTAGCGGGGGGCCCTCGGGAGACCCAGTACTTC	CAWSPRLAGGPRETQYF
-	TRBV10-3	TRBJ2-2	-	TGTGCCATCAGTGATGGGGGACACCGGGCAGGGACCGGGGAGCTGTTTTTT	CAISDGGHRAGTGELFF
-	TRBV6-1	TRBJ2-5	TRBD1	TGTGCCAGCAGTGAACAGGGGGCACAGGCCCAGTACTTC	CASSEQGAQAQYF
-	TRBV29-1	TRBJ1-1	-	TGCAGCGTTTCAGGACAGATGAACACTGAAGCTTTCTTT	CSVSGQMNTEAFF
few	TRBV11-3	TRBJ1-1	TRBD1	TGTGCCAGCAGCTTCAACCCGGGACAGGGCACTTTCTTT	CASSFNPGQGTFF
-	TRBV2	TRBJ1-5	-	TGTGCCAGCAGTGGTAATAGCAATCAGCCCCAGCATTTT	CASSGNSNQPQHF
-	TRBV27	TRBJ2-3	TRBD2	TGTGCCAGCAGTTCAGGACTAGCGGGGATTAGCACAGATACGCAGTATTTT	CASSSGLAGISTDTQYF
few	TRBV9	TRBJ1-1	TRBD1	TGTGCCAGCAGCCCCGGGGACAGTCGGAGCACTGAAGCTTTCTTT	CASSPGDSRSTEAFF
few	TRBV28	TRBJ1-2	-	TGTGCCAGCAGATCCCAGGGTGACTATGGCTACACCTTC	CASRSQGDYGYTF
few	TRBV11-2	TRBJ2-5	TRBD2	TGTGCCAGCAGCTCTTACGGGAGGCAAGAGACCCAGTACTTC	CASSSYGRQETQYF
-	TRBV5-8	TRBJ1-5	TRBD1	TGTGCCAGCAGCTTGGGGGACAGGGGTAGCAATCAGCCCCAGCATTTT	CASSLGDRGSNQPQHF
few	TRBV9	TRBJ1-5	TRBD1	TGTGCCAGCAGCGCAACGGACAGGGGAAGGGATCAGCCCCAGCATTTT	CASSATDRGRDQPQHF
few	TRBV6-1	TRBJ1-1	-	TGTGCCAGCAGTGAAAGCAGGCTTTGGACTGAAGCTTTCTTT	CASSESRLWTEAFF
-	TRBV4-3	TRBJ2-3	TRBD2	TGCGCCAGCAGCCAAACTAGCGGGGCGACAGATACGCAGTATTTT	CASSQTSGATDTQYF
few	TRBV5-4	TRBJ2-1	-	TGTGCCAGCAGCTACGGACTTTCCTCCTACAATGAGCAGTTCTTC	CASSYGLSSYNEQFF
-	TRBV5-1	TRBJ1-1	TRBD1	TGCGCCAGCAGCGGGACAGCCGGGAACACTGAAGCTTTCTTT	CASSGTAGNTEAFF
-	TRBV2	TRBJ1-2	TRBD1	TGTGCCAGCAGTCCCGTCCCGGGACAGGGGACGGCTGGCTACACCTTC	CASSPVPGQGTAGYTF
few	TRBV5-1	TRBJ2-3	TRBD2	TGCGCCAGCAGCTTGAGCGGGGGGCGGGATACGCAGTATTTT	CASSLSGGRDTQYF
-	TRBV18	TRBJ1-1	-	TGTGCCAGCTCACCACCGGGGCAGCTAAAGAGCACTGAAGCTTTCTTT	CASSPPGQLKSTEAFF
-	TRBV6-1	TRBJ2-1	TRBD1	TGTGCCAGCAGTGAAGACAGGGGCTACAATGAGCAGTTCTTC	CASSEDRGYNEQFF
-	TRBV11-3	TRBJ2-3	-	TGTGCCAGCAGCTTAGAAGACAGGGGAGGGAATACGCAGTATTTT	CASSLEDRGGNTQYF
-	TRBV5-6	TRBJ1-3	-	TGTGCCAGCAGCTTCGGTTATGGAAACACCATATATTTT	CASSFGYGNTIYF
-	TRBV28	TRBJ2-5	-	TGTGCCAGCAGTTTGTTGAGTGGGGGCGTACAGACCCAGTACTTC	CASSLLSGGVQTQYF
few	TRBV15	TRBJ2-6	-	TGTGCCACCAGCAGAGATCCATCCTCTGGGGCCAACGTCCTGACTTTC	CATSRDPSSGANVLTF
-	TRBV7-3	TRBJ1-2	-	TGTGCCAGCAGCTTCGGCGGGAACTATGGCTACACCTTC	CASSFGGNYGYTF